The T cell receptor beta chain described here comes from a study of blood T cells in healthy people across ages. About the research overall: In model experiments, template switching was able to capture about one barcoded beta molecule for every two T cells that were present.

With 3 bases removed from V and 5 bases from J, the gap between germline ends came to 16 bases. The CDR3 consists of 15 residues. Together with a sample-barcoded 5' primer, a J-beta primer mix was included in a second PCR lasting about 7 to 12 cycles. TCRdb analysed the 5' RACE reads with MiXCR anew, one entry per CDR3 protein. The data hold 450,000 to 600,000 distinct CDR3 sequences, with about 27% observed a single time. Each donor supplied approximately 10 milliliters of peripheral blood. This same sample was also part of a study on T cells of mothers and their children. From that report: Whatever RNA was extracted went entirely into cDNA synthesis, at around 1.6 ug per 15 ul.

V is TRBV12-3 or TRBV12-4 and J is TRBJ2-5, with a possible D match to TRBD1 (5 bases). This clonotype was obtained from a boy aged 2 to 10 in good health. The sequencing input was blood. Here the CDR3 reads CASSLGQVYAETQYF. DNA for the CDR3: TGTGCCAGCAGTTTGGGGCAGGTATATGCCGAGACCCAGTACTTC.